Listed below are T cell receptor beta chains from one sample, sequenced in a study of PD-1 blockade in mismatch repair-deficient tumors. Assay: immunoSEQ multiplex PCR; the TCRdb copy retains only in-frame clones and omits some. The sample holds roughly 84,000 clones, 81% seen once. The sequencing used peripheral blood, collected 12 weeks after starting pembrolizumab. The receptors shown here come from an adult with mismatch repair-deficient cancer. The CDR3 runs from the conserved cysteine through the conserved F or W. Fields, in order: J gene, V gene, CDR3 protein.

J gene: TRBJ1-3; V gene: TRBV5-8; CDR3 protein: CASSFGHGSGNTIYF
J gene: TRBJ1-2; V gene: TRBV7-8; CDR3 protein: CASSLAGPYGYTF
J gene: TRBJ2-7; V gene: TRBV5-1; CDR3 protein: CASSIDRAYEQYF
J gene: TRBJ2-5; V gene: TRBV5-1; CDR3 protein: CASSLVQPGTAETQYF
J gene: TRBJ2-7; V gene: TRBV6-5; CDR3 protein: CASRRWQSYEQYF
J gene: TRBJ2-7; V gene: TRBV27; CDR3 protein: CASSKTSGALYEQYF
J gene: TRBJ2-2; V gene: TRBV19; CDR3 protein: CASGGIREVVGGELFF
J gene: TRBJ1-2; V gene: TRBV6-1; CDR3 protein: CASSELTGPNYGYTF
J gene: TRBJ2-5; V gene: TRBV5-1; CDR3 protein: CASSRNEGGRRETQYF
J gene: TRBJ2-7; V gene: TRBV19; CDR3 protein: CASSMSAISYEQYF
J gene: TRBJ1-2; V gene: TRBV11-1; CDR3 protein: CASSLYTSANYGYTF
J gene: TRBJ2-1; V gene: TRBV29-1; CDR3 protein: CSVEHPSTREQFF
J gene: TRBJ2-6; V gene: TRBV4-3; CDR3 protein: CASSQDQGGGLKFF
J gene: TRBJ1-1; V gene: TRBV19; CDR3 protein: CASSRPDRGRNEAFF
J gene: TRBJ2-2; V gene: TRBV11-3; CDR3 protein: CASSFARSATGELFF
J gene: TRBJ1-3; V gene: TRBV11-3; CDR3 protein: CASSLNSGNTIYF
J gene: TRBJ2-3; V gene: TRBV5-1; CDR3 protein: CASSLVLRDTDTQYF
J gene: TRBJ1-1; V gene: TRBV11-2; CDR3 protein: CASSLEGFGQGAVRNTEAFF
J gene: TRBJ2-5; V gene: TRBV5-5; CDR3 protein: CASSSLQQGGTQYF
J gene: TRBJ2-7; V gene: TRBV5-5; CDR3 protein: CASSLAVGTASSYEQYF
J gene: TRBJ2-3; V gene: TRBV11-2; CDR3 protein: CASTFSGTDTQYF
J gene: TRBJ2-7; V gene: TRBV14; CDR3 protein: CASSQWWEQYF
J gene: TRBJ2-2; V gene: TRBV18; CDR3 protein: CASSPQSPKNTGELFF
J gene: TRBJ1-3; V gene: TRBV4-2; CDR3 protein: CASSQEQGVINSGNTIYF
J gene: TRBJ1-2; V gene: TRBV5-1; CDR3 protein: CASSPLGQSSLGYTF
J gene: TRBJ1-2; V gene: TRBV19; CDR3 protein: CASSRAGNYGYTF
J gene: TRBJ1-2; V gene: TRBV5-6; CDR3 protein: CASSLGRIYGYTF
J gene: TRBJ2-1; V gene: TRBV18; CDR3 protein: CASSPDAVLASRTTRGDEQFF
J gene: TRBJ1-5; V gene: TRBV30; CDR3 protein: CAWSRGAVNSNQPQHF
J gene: TRBJ2-2; V gene: TRBV4-1; CDR3 protein: CASSPRTAINTGELFF
J gene: TRBJ2-7; V gene: TRBV5-1; CDR3 protein: CASSLVTGDYEQYF
J gene: TRBJ2-1; V gene: TRBV13; CDR3 protein: CASSSLAGGRNEQFF
J gene: TRBJ2-1; V gene: TRBV5-6; CDR3 protein: CASSFPGGRAGAGYNEQFF
J gene: TRBJ1-4; V gene: TRBV28; CDR3 protein: CASSLGEVKLFF
J gene: TRBJ1-1; V gene: TRBV7-2; CDR3 protein: CASSAGPGNTEAFF
J gene: TRBJ1-5; V gene: TRBV6-5; CDR3 protein: CARGQGSSNQPQHF
J gene: TRBJ2-2; V gene: TRBV11-2; CDR3 protein: CASSMTRGSNTGELFF
J gene: TRBJ1-3; V gene: TRBV18; CDR3 protein: CASSPGGNGNTIYF
J gene: TRBJ1-1; V gene: TRBV5-8; CDR3 protein: CASSPGQGKNTEAFF
J gene: TRBJ2-3; V gene: TRBV25-1; CDR3 protein: CASSEGQGIGSWDTQYF
J gene: TRBJ1-2; V gene: TRBV9; CDR3 protein: CASSVGHAANYGYTF
J gene: TRBJ1-2; V gene: TRBV6-5; CDR3 protein: CASSYSGQGSEGYTF
J gene: TRBJ1-1; V gene: TRBV5-4; CDR3 protein: CASSFHQGAGTEAFF
J gene: TRBJ1-1; V gene: TRBV11-3; CDR3 protein: CASSPQSGRSNTEAFF
J gene: TRBJ1-4; V gene: TRBV9; CDR3 protein: CASSVDQGRGEKLFF
J gene: TRBJ2-2; V gene: TRBV18; CDR3 protein: CASSPVTSGRVPNTGELFF
J gene: TRBJ2-1; V gene: TRBV13; CDR3 protein: CASSLGYSGRSYNEQFF
J gene: TRBJ2-7; V gene: TRBV23-1; CDR3 protein: CASSQRQGAYEQYF
J gene: TRBJ2-3; V gene: TRBV29-1; CDR3 protein: CSAHPMTASTDTQYF
J gene: TRBJ1-2; V gene: TRBV19; CDR3 protein: CASRVYAGVAYGYTF